This entry lists 18 T cell receptor beta chains sequenced from one sample in a study of blood T cell repertoires in COVID-19. The repertoire was sequenced with immunoSEQ multiplex PCR; TCRdb's copy has only in-frame clones and lacks some. The sample lists about 40,000 clones; 91% were seen once. Sequenced material: peripheral blood. These receptors were obtained from a woman in her 30s in a cohort sampled during active COVID-19.

This chain connects TRBV5-1 to TRBJ2-3; TRBD2 matches at 7 bases. This CDR3 region has 16 residues. Germline V gives CDR1 SGHRS, CDR2 YFSETQ. The V gene end was trimmed by 2 bases and the J gene end by 0 bases; junction bases not matched to a gene: 6. CDR3 bases: TGCGCCAGCAGCTTATCCCTAGCGGCTAGCACAGATACGCAGTATTTT. It translates to CASSLSLAASTDTQYF. The complete variable domain, with remaining parts taken from reference TRBV5-1 and TRBJ2-3, reads KAGVTQTPRYLIKTRGQQVTLSCSPISGHRSVSWYQQTPGQGLQFLFEYFSETQRNKGNFPGRFSGRQFSNSRSEMNVSTLELGDSALYLCASSLSLAASTDTQYFGPGTRLTVL.

V usage is TRBV5-5 and J usage is TRBJ2-1, with 12 bases identical to TRBD2. The V and J ends lost 4 bases and 4 bases, in that order; junction bases with no gene match: 6. Germline CDR1 reads SGHKS; CDR2 reads YYEKEE (reference sequence). The CDR3 runs 16 residues. The CDR3 sequence: CASSRRTSGTYNEQFF. The CDR3 nucleotides are TGTGCCAGCAGCCGCAGGACTAGCGGGACTTACAATGAGCAGTTCTTC.

J is TRBJ2-1 and V is TRBV3-1 (or the pseudogene TRBV3-2); tentative D call: TRBD1 (6 bases). The CDR3 loop spans 19 amino acids. The germline V gene has CDR1 LGHDT and CDR2 YNNKEL (reference sequence). The ends were cut back, 0 bases at V and 0 bases at J, with 18 bases in the middle. The chain's CDR3 is CASSQEDRRLTSSYNEQFF. CDR3 in DNA: TGTGCCAGCAGCCAAGAAGACAGGAGACTTACGAGCTCCTACAATGAGCAGTTCTTC.

The chain employs TRBV30 and TRBJ1-2; possibly TRBD1 for D (5 bases). Germline V gene sequence: CDR1 GTSNPN, CDR2 SVGIG (reference sequence). The CDR3 sequence is 13 residues long. Trimming took 7 bases from V and 3 from J, leaving 15 bases between them. The CDR3 coding sequence is TGTGCCTCCCACCCGGGAGGGGACTATGGCTACACCTTC. Amino acids: CASHPGGDYGYTF.

The CDR3 region has the DNA TGTGCCTGGTACAACAGGGGTGTAGCTTTCTTT. Residues: CAWYNRGVAFF. This sequence joins TRBV30 and TRBJ1-1; 7 nucleotides line up with TRBD1. The CDR3 spans 11 residues. The V segment lost 5 bases and the J segment 10 bases; nucleotides outside the gene matches: 7. CDR1 GTSNPN and CDR2 SVGIG come from the germline V gene (reference sequence).

The V gene is TRBV11-3, the J gene TRBJ2-7; D ambiguous. CDR1 SGHNT and CDR2 YENEEA come from the germline V gene. CDR3 length: 14 residues. V lost 4 bases and J 2 bases, leaving 12 bases between the germline ends. The CDR3 sequence: CASSYGLSPYEQYF. Written as DNA, the CDR3 is TGTGCCAGCAGCTACGGCCTTAGCCCCTACGAGCAGTACTTC. Based on the CDR3 plus reference TRBV11-3 and TRBJ2-7, the full variable domain is EAGVVQSPRYKIIEKKQPVAFWCNPISGHNTLYWYLQNLGQGPELLIRYENEEAVDDSQLPKDRFSAERLKGVDSTLKIQPAELGDSAVYLCASSYGLSPYEQYFGPGTRLTVT.

In this sample, this clone turned up a few times. The chain uses TRBV6-5 and TRBJ1-3; 7 nucleotides agree with TRBD1. Germline lookup yields CDR1 MNHEY and CDR2 SVGAGI. This CDR3 comprises 15 residues. V lost 6 bases and J lost 0; bases outside the gene matches: 5. The CDR3 here is CASRRTGDSGNTIYF. CDR3 in DNA: TGTGCCAGCAGGAGGACAGGCGACTCTGGAAACACCATATATTTT.

The genes are TRBV24-1 and TRBJ2-1, with TRBD1 matching 7 bases. CDR1 is KGHDR and CDR2 is SFDVKD in the germline V gene. The CDR3 has 15 amino acids. Trimming cost V 4 bases and J 7 bases; bases outside gene matches: 9. The CDR3 loop reads CATSEGQTAGNEQFF. The CDR3 bases are TGTGCCACCAGTGAGGGACAGACGGCCGGGAATGAGCAGTTCTTC.

V is TRBV7-3 and J is TRBJ2-1, with unresolved D. This CDR3 has 11 residues. The germline CDR1 and CDR2 sequences are SGHTA and FQGTGA. With 5 bases removed from V and 5 bases from J, the gap between germline ends came to 4 bases. CDR3 sequence: CASSLNNEQFF. For the CDR3, the DNA is TGTGCCAGCAGCCTTAACAATGAGCAGTTCTTC. The whole variable domain, filled in from reference TRBV7-3 and TRBJ2-1, reads GAGVSQTPSNKVTEKGKYVELRCDPISGHTALYWYRQSLGQGPEFLIYFQGTGAADDSGLPNDRFFAVRPEGSVSTLKIQRTERGDSAVYLCASSLNNEQFFGPGTRLTVL.

The chain employs TRBV9 and TRBJ2-1; 11 bases map to TRBD2. J lost 4 bases, V lost 0 bases, and 6 bases had no gene match. CDR3 length: 17 amino acids. CDR1 and CDR2 from the germline V gene are SGDLS and YYNGEE. This CDR3 is CASSVAGGTSGYNEQFF. Written as DNA, the CDR3 is TGTGCCAGCAGCGTAGCGGGGGGGACTAGCGGTTACAATGAGCAGTTCTTC.

V usage is TRBV29-1 and J usage is TRBJ1-2; maybe TRBD1 (6 bases). The CDR3 has 13 amino acids. V was pared by 6 bases and J by 8 bases, with 19 bases between. Germline CDR1 SQVTM, CDR2 ANQGSEA. For the CDR3, the DNA is TGCAGCGTCGCCGGACAGCTGCCATGGGGCTACACCTTC. It codes for CSVAGQLPWGYTF.

CDR3 nucleotide sequence: TGTGCCAGCAGTTTAGTACAGGGTAACGAGCAGTACTTC. It is translated as CASSLVQGNEQYF. The chain has TRBV12-3 or TRBV12-4 and TRBJ2-7; a possible D gene is TRBD1 (6 bases). The CDR3 spans 13 residues. Between the trimmed V and J ends, which lost 1 base and 5 bases, there was a span of 9 bases.

The chain is built from TRBV11-2 and TRBJ2-7, with 8 nucleotides matching TRBD2. The CDR3 extends over 15 amino acids. Germline lookup yields CDR1 SGHAT and CDR2 FQNNGV. V was pared by 4 bases and J by 6 bases, with 11 bases of the junction left unmatched. This CDR3 is CASSSQTGGTSEQYF. The CDR3 nucleotides read TGTGCCAGCAGCTCCCAGACGGGGGGGACGAGCGAGCAGTACTTC.

By frequency in the sample, this clone is large. This chain connects TRBV5-6 to TRBJ2-1; D is possibly TRBD2 (6 bases). V lost 0 bases and J lost 4, with 11 bases in between. Germline V lookup: CDR1 SGHDT, CDR2 YYEEEE. This CDR3 spans 15 amino acids. The CDR3 protein is CASSLETRDYNEQFF. The CDR3 nucleotides are TGTGCCAGCAGCTTGGAGACTAGGGATTACAATGAGCAGTTCTTC.

The gene calls are TRBV28 and TRBJ2-1; the D gene is possibly TRBD2 (6 bases). Trimming shortened V by 0 bases and J by 0 bases, and 12 bases separated the two germline ends. Germline lookup yields CDR1 MDHEN and CDR2 SYDVKM. This CDR3 is built from 17 residues. In DNA, the CDR3 is TGTGCCAGCAGTTTATGGGGGGGTTCCAGCTCCTACAATGAGCAGTTCTTC. Translation gives CASSLWGGSSSYNEQFF.

The chain carries TRBV18 and TRBJ2-5, with D possibly matching TRBD1 (6 bases). CDR1 and CDR2 from the germline V gene are KGHSH and LQKENI. V was shortened by 0 bases and J by 4 bases, with 12 bases between the two germline ends. This CDR3 contains 15 residues. CDR3 sequence reads: CASSPPPPRGETQYF. The DNA for the CDR3 is TGTGCCAGCTCACCACCCCCCCCCAGGGGAGAGACCCAGTACTTC.

The genes are TRBV10-3 and TRBJ1-1; possibly TRBD1 for D (6 bases). Germline CDR1 is ENHRY and CDR2 is SYGVKD. This CDR3 has 16 amino acids. V dropped 2 bases and J dropped 0 bases, with 13 bases sitting between them. The CDR3 protein is CAISEDKGGMNTEAFF. CDR3 sequence (DNA): TGTGCCATCAGTGAGGATAAAGGGGGTATGAACACTGAAGCTTTCTTT.

Only a few counts were recorded for this clone. The chain employs TRBV5-1 and TRBJ2-7; a possible D gene is TRBD2 (6 bases). The CDR3 sequence is 15 residues long. Germline V gives CDR1 SGHRS, CDR2 YFSETQ. Trimming cost V 5 bases and J 0 bases, with 15 bases left between them. CDR3 region: CASRTGDGYSYEQYF. The CDR3 DNA sequence: TGCGCCAGCAGAACGGGGGACGGATACTCCTACGAGCAGTACTTC.